The source of this TCR beta chain is a study of technical replicates of blood from several donors. Data came from immunoSEQ multiplex PCR; TCRdb stores just in-frame clones and leaves some out. The data show fewer than 60,000 clones, 92% seen once. The sequencing sample was made of PBMCs. The receptor was derived from a human donor in good health. Some clones in this sample may be carry-over from other donors' samples.

CDR3 loop: CASSPVGGGHEQYF. In DNA form, the CDR3 reads TGTGCCAGCTCCCCGGTCGGCGGGGGTCACGAGCAGTACTTC. V is TRBV18 and J is TRBJ2-7; 7 bases agree with TRBD2. J gave up 5 bases and V 6 bases, and 10 bases lay outside the gene matches. CDR1 KGHSH and CDR2 LQKENI come from the germline V gene. This CDR3 has 14 amino acids.